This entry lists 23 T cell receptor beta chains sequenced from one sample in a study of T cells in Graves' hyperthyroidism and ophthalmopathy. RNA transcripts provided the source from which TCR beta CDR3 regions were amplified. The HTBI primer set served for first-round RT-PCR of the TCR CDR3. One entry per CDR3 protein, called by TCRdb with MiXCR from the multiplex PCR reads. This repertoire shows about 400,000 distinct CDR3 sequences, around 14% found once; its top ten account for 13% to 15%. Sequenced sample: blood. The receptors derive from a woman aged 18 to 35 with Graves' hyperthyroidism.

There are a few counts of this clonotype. CDR3 amino acids: CSARGVSEAFF. DNA for the CDR3: TGCAGTGCTAGAGGGGTCTCTGAAGCTTTCTTT. The V and J genes are TRBV20-1 and TRBJ1-1, with unresolved D. The CDR3 spans 11 residues. The ends were cut back, 1 base at V and 6 bases at J, with 6 bases in the middle. Germline V gene data show CDR1 as DFQATT and CDR2 as SNEGSKA (reference sequence).

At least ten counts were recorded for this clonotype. In nucleotides, the CDR3 is TGTGCCAGCAGCTTTGGGACAGGGGACGACTATGGCTACACCTTC. This codes for CASSFGTGDDYGYTF. The rearrangement joins TRBV11-2 to TRBJ1-2, with 10 bases fitting TRBD1. Losses at the gene ends were 3 bases for V and 3 bases for J; bases not matched to a gene: 4. Germline CDR1 SGHAT, CDR2 FQNNGV. The CDR3 sequence is 15 residues long.

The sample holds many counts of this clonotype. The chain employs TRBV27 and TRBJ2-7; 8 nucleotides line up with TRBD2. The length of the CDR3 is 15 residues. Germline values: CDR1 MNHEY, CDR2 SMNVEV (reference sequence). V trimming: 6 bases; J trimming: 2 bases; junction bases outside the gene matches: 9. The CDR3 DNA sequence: TGTGCCAGCAGGCCTTCGGGACTAGTGGCCTACGAGCAGTACTTC. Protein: CASRPSGLVAYEQYF.

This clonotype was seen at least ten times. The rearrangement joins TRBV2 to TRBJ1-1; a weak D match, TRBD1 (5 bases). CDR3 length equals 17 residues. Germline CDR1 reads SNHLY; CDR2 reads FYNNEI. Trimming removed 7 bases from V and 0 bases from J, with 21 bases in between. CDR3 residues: CASNPGRALLVNTEAFF. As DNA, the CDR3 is TGTGCCAGCAATCCGGGACGAGCGCTCCTGGTGAACACTGAAGCTTTCTTT.

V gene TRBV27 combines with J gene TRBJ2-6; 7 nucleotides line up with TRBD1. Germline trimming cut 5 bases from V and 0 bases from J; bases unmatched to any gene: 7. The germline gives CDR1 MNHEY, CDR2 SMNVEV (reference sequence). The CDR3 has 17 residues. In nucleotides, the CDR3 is TGTGCCAGCAGTCCCCGGGACAGTACCTCTGGGGCCAACGTCCTGACTTTC. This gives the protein CASSPRDSTSGANVLTF.

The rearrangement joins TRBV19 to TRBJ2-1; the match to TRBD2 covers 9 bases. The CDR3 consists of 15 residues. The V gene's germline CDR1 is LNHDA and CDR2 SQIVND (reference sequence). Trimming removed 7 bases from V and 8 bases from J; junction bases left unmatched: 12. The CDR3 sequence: CASKARSSGSDEQFF. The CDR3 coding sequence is TGTGCCAGTAAGGCTAGGAGTAGCGGGAGCGATGAGCAGTTCTTC.

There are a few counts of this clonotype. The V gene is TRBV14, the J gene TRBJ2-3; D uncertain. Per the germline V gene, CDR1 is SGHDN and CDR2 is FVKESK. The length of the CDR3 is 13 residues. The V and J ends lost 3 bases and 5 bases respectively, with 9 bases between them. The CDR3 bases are TGTGCCAGCAGCCAGAGATGGCAAGATACGCAGTATTTT. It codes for CASSQRWQDTQYF.

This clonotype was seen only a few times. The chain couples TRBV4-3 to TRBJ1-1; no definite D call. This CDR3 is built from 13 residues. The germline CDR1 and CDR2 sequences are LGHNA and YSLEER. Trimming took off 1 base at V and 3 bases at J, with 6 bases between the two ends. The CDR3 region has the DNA TGCGCCAGCAGCCAAGCATGGGACACTGAAGCTTTCTTT. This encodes CASSQAWDTEAFF.

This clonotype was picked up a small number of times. The CDR3 sequence: CASSPPGLAGDEQFF. The CDR3 coding sequence is TGTGCCAGCAGCCCTCCGGGACTAGCCGGGGATGAGCAGTTCTTC. This chain links TRBV12-3 or TRBV12-4 with TRBJ2-1; 9 bases are shared with TRBD2. V shed 6 bases and J 8 bases; nucleotides not matched to a gene: 11. There are 15 residues in the CDR3.

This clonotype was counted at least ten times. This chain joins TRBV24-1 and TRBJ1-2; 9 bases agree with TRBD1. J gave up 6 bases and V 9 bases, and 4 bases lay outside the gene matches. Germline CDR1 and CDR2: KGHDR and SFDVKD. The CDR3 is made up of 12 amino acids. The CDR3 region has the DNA TGTGCCACCTGGACAGGGGAAGATGGCTACACCTTC. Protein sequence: CATWTGEDGYTF.

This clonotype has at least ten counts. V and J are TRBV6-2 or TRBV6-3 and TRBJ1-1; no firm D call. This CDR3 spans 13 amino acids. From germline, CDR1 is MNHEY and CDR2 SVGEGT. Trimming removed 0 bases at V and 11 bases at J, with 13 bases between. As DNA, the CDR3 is TGTGCCAGCAGTTACTCGAAGGGATCCAAGGCTTTCTTT. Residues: CASSYSKGSKAFF.

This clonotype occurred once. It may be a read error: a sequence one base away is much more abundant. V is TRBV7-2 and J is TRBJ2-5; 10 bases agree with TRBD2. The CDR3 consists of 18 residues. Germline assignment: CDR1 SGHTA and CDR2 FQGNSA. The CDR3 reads CASSLGLAGVPLQEPQYF. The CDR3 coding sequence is TGTGCCAGCAGCTTAGGTCTAGCGGGGGTCCCCCTACAAGAGCCCCAGTACTTC.

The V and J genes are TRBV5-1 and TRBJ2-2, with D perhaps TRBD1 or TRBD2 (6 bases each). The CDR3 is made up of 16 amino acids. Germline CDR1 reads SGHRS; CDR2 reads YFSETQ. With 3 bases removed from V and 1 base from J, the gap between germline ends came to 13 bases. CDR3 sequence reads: CASSSGGGRNTGELFF. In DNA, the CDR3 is TGCGCCAGCAGCTCTGGTGGGGGGCGGAACACCGGGGAGCTGTTTTTT.

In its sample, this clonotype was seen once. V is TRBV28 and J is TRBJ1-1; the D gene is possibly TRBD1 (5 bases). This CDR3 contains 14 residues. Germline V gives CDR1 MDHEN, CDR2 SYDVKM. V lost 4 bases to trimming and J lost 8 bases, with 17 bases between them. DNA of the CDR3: TGTGCCAGCAGTTACGACAGAACCCTACAAGAAGCTTTCTTT. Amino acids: CASSYDRTLQEAFF.

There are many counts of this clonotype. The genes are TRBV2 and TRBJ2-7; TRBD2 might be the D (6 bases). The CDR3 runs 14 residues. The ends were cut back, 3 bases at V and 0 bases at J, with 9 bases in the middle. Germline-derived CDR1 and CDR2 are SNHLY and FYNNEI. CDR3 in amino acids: CASSDGGSSYEQYF. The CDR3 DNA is TGTGCCAGCAGTGATGGGGGGTCCTCCTACGAGCAGTACTTC.

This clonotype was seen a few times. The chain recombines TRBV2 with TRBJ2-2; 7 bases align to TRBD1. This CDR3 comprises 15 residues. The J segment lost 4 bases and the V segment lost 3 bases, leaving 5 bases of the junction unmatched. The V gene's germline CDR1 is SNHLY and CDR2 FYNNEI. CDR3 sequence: CASSDEGAPTGELFF. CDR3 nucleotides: TGTGCCAGCAGTGATGAGGGGGCTCCCACCGGGGAGCTGTTTTTT.

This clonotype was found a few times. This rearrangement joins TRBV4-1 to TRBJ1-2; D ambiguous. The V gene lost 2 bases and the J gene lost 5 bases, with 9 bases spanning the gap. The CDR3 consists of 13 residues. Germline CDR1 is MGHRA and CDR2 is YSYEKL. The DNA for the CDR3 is TGCGCCAGCAGCCAATCGTCCCGGTATGGCTACACCTTC. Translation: CASSQSSRYGYTF.

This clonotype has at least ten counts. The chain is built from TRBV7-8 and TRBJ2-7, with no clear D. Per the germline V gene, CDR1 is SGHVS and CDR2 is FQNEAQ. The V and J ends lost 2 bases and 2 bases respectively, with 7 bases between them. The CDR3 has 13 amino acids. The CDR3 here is CASSLNRAYEQYF. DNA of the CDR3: TGTGCCAGCAGCTTAAATAGGGCCTACGAGCAGTACTTC.

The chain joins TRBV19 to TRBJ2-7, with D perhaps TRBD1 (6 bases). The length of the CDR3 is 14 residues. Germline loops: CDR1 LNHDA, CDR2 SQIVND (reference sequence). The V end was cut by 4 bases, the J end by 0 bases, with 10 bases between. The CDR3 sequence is CASSRQVSSYEQYF. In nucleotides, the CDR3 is TGTGCCAGTAGTAGACAGGTTAGCTCCTACGAGCAGTACTTC.

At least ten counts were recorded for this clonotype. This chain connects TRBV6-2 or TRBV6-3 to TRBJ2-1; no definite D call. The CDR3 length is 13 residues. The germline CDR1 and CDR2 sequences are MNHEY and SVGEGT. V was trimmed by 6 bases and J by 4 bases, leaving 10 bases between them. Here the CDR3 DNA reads TGTGCCAGCAGCATGGGATTTTACAATGAGCAGTTCTTC. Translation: CASSMGFYNEQFF.

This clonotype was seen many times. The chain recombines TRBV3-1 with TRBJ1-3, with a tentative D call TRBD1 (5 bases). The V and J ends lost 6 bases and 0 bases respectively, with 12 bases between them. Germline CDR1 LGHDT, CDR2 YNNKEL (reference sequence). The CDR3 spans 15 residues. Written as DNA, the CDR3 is TGTGCCAGCAGAGACAGACTCAACTCTGGAAACACCATATATTTT. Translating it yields CASRDRLNSGNTIYF. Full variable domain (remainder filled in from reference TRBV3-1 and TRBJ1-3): DTAVSQTPKYLVTQMGNDKSIKCEQNLGHDTMYWYKQDSKKFLKIMFSYNNKELIINETVPNRFSPKSPDKAHLNLHINSLELGDSAVYFCASRDRLNSGNTIYFGEGSWLTVV.

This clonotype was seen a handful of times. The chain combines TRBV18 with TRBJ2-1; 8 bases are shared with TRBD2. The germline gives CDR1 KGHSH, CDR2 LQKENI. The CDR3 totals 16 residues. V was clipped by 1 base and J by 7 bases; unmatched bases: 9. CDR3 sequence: CASSPRASSGTNEQFF. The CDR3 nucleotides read TGTGCCAGCTCACCACGGGCAAGTAGCGGGACGAATGAGCAGTTCTTC.

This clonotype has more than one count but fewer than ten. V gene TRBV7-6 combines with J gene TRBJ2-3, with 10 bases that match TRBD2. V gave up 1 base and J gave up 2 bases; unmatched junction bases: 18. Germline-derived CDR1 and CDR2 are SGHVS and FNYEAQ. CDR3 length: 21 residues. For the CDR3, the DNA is TGTGCCAGCAGCTTAGAGTTAGCGGGGGGACCAGAAACTAGACACACAGATACGCAGTATTTT. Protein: CASSLELAGGPETRHTDTQYF.